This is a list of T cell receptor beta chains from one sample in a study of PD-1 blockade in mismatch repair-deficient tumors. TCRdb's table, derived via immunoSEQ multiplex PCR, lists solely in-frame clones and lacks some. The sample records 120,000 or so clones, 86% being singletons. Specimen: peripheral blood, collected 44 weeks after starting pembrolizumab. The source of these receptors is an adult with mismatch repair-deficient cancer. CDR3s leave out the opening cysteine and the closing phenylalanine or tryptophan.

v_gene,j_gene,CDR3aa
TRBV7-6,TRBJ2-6,ASSPIGANVLT
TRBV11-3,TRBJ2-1,ASSLRTSGTF
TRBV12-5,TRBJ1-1,ASGLASLAPEAF
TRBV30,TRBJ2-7,AWEGRTRYEQY
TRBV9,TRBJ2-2,ASSASSLPVGGELF
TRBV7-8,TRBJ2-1,ASRKTVSSSYNEQF
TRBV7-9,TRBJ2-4,ASSLSSGRAEAKNIQY
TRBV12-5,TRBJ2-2,ASTPSGTNTGELF
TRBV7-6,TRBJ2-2,ASSPPGSGELF
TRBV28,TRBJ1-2,ASSPPAPYYGYT
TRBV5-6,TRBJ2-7,ASSLGTASYEQY
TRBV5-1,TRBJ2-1,ASSPFSGKGSYNEQF
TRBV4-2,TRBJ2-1,ASSSDEYNEQF
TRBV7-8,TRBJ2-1,ASSLEGREGSYNEQF
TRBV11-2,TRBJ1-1,ASSPIKLPEAF
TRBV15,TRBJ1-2,ATRQGARYGYT
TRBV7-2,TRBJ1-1,ASSSQGSSEAF
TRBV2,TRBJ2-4,ASSDRGLGIQY
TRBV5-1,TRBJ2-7,ASSRTGTRGEQY
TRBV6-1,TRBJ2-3,ASSEATGGADTQY
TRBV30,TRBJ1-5,AWNVWGQGKRSNQPQH
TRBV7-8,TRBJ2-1,ASSPGRENEQF
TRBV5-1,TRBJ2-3,ASSWTSGRARTDTQY
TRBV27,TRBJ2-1,ASSFGVSGMEQF
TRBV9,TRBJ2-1,ASSAGTSLIDEQF
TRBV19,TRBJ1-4,ASTVGDPKGKLF
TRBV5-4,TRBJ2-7,ASRPPGTGHEQY
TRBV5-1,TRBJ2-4,ASSFPTGDGIKNIQY
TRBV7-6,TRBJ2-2,ASSPLGEVAGELF
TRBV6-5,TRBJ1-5,ASTRDRAQPQH
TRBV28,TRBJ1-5,ASTQRQGTIRPQH
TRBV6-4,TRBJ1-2,ASSDCATERKTWGGPWAPA
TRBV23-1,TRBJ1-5,ASRSGQGVANSNQPQH
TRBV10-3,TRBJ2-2,AISEGISGSGTGELF
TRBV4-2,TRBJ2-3,ASSQESRLAGGDTQY
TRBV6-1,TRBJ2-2,ASSAGTSGSRRTGELF
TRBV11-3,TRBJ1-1,ASSLVFRDREAF
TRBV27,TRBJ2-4,ASIVGNIQY
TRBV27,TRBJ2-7,ASSLSRVAGGYEQY
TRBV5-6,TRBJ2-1,ASSPGGNEQF
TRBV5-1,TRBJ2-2,ASSGGASGNTGELF
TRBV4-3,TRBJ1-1,ASSRSTGTEAF
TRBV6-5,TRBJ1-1,ASSYSGYTEAF
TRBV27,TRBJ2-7,ASRGLYEQY
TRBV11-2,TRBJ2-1,ASSSLRGSYNEQF
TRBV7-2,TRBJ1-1,ASSSYRKNTEAF
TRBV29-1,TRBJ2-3,SVEEGVGLVVLDTQY
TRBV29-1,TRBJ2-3,SVWGGEVIADTQY
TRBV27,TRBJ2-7,ASSPSDGGRGEQY
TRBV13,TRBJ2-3,ASSLGLRDRSIHTQY
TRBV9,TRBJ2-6,ASGGGRGFGANVLT